These 9 T cell receptor beta chains originate from one sample sequenced in a study of Ad26.COV2.S vaccination and SARS-CoV-2 variants. Described treatment: around 19 received Ad26.COV2.S at low or high dose, single or two shots; roughly five received placebo; per-sample allocation not given. The samples were gathered on day 63 after the first injection of vaccine or placebo. Libraries were prepared by immunoSEQ multiplex PCR; TCRdb keeps only in-frame clonotypes and omits some of them. The sample holds roughly 320,000 clones, about 86% seen once. The sequences come from peripheral blood, collected in a trial of Ad26.COV2.S vaccine versus placebo. The receptor set was obtained from a person aged 18-60 years who received the Ad26.COV2.S COVID-19 vaccine or a placebo.

The V call is TRBV4-1, the J call TRBJ2-1; D call uncertain. CDR3 length: 13 residues. Between the trimmed V and J ends, which lost 0 bases and 10 bases, there was a span of 10 bases. Germline V gene lookup returns CDR1 MGHRA and CDR2 YSYEKL. As DNA, the CDR3 is TGCGCCAGCAGCCAAGATCAAAGCCGGGAGCAGTTCTTC. Translated: CASSQDQSREQFF.

The chain combines TRBV7-2 with TRBJ2-7; D is possibly TRBD1 (6 bases). Trimming cost V 2 bases and J 4 bases, with 18 bases left between them. The CDR3 contains 16 residues. Germline V lookup: CDR1 SGHTA, CDR2 FQGNSA. For the CDR3, the DNA is TGTGCCAGCAGCTTAAGCTCACAGGGTGGGGCTTACGAGCAGTACTTC. Residues: CASSLSSQGGAYEQYF.

The V call is TRBV7-6, the J call TRBJ1-1; unclear D gene. V dropped 5 bases and J dropped 2 bases, with 15 bases sitting between them. This CDR3 is 15 amino acids long. Germline CDR1 and CDR2: SGHVS and FNYEAQ. The CDR3 reads CASSLDRLPNTEAFF. The CDR3 nucleotides are TGTGCCAGCAGCCTAGACCGCCTGCCCAACACTGAAGCTTTCTTT.

The rearrangement joins TRBV27 to TRBJ2-7, with D possibly being TRBD2 (5 bases). V lost 0 bases and J lost 2, with 11 bases in between. The CDR3 has 15 amino acids. The V gene's germline CDR1 is MNHEY and CDR2 SMNVEV (reference sequence). CDR3 residues: CASSLSGSRPYEQYF. DNA for the CDR3: TGTGCCAGCAGTTTATCAGGGAGCAGGCCCTACGAGCAGTACTTC.

CDR3: CASSILGRGALEQYF. CDR3 nucleotide sequence: TGTGCCAGTAGTATACTGGGGCGTGGAGCCCTCGAGCAGTACTTC. J is TRBJ2-7 and V is TRBV19; D is possibly TRBD1 (5 bases). Germline values: CDR1 LNHDA, CDR2 SQIVND (reference sequence). Trimming stripped 2 bases from V and 6 bases from J, with 17 bases between. The CDR3 runs to 15 residues.

The CDR3 sequence is CASSLGGQGVRTEAFF. CDR3 DNA: TGTGCCAGCAGCTTAGGAGGGCAGGGGGTTCGGACTGAAGCTTTCTTT. This chain joins TRBV11-2 and TRBJ1-1; 7 bases line up with TRBD1. V lost 1 base, J lost 5 bases, and 10 bases stayed unmatched. This CDR3 comprises 16 residues. Per the germline V gene, CDR1 is SGHAT and CDR2 is FQNNGV.

CDR3 loop: CASSLSGGLYNEQFF. In DNA, the CDR3 is TGCGCCAGCAGCTTAAGCGGGGGGCTTTACAATGAGCAGTTCTTC. The genes are TRBV5-1 and TRBJ2-1, with TRBD2 identical over 9 bases. The CDR3 is 15 residues long. Germline-derived CDR1 and CDR2 are SGHRS and YFSETQ. Trimming took 2 bases from V and 4 from J; bases not matched to a gene: 4.

This clone was seen more than once but under ten times. The chain links TRBV7-2 to TRBJ1-5; D is ambiguous. The length of the CDR3 is 13 residues. V was cut by 6 bases and J by 3 bases, with 9 bases left in between. Germline V gene lookup returns CDR1 SGHTA and CDR2 FQGNSA. The CDR3, as DNA: TGTGCCAGCAGTTCAGACGCCAATCAGCCCCAGCATTTT. Its translation: CASSSDANQPQHF. Full variable domain (rest looked up from reference TRBV7-2 and TRBJ1-5): GAGVSQSPSNKVTEKGKDVELRCDPISGHTALYWYRQSLGQGLEFLIYFQGNSAPDKSGLPSDRFSAERTGGSVSTLTIQRTQQEDSAVYLCASSSDANQPQHFGDGTRLSIL.

This clone occurred once. The chain employs TRBV19 and TRBJ1-2; D gene uncertain. CDR3 length equals 16 residues. Germline loops: CDR1 LNHDA, CDR2 SQIVND (reference sequence). Trimming removed 4 bases from V and 3 bases from J, with 18 bases in between. The CDR3 protein is CASSTGVAGFDYGYTF. CDR3 DNA sequence: TGTGCCAGTAGTACCGGGGTGGCTGGTTTCGACTATGGCTACACCTTC.